A single count supports the clone carrying this T cell receptor (beta chain). The antigen is unknown. With a much larger clone just one base away, this may be a read error. The sample comes from a study of molecular identifiers for immune sequencing clone quantification. Across the study: Split five ways in replicates, RNA from approximately 20,000 or 100,000 naive CD8 cells had four portions sequenced. The study's findings and limits: Under 1% of molecules in naive cells, but over 97% of effector molecules, belonged to clones above 20 RNA copies.

The CDR3 length is 16 residues. V trimming: 5 bases; J trimming: 0 bases; junction bases outside the gene matches: 8. Germline CDR1 SEHNR, CDR2 FQNEAQ (reference sequence). In preparing bulk TCR libraries, previously described methods and listed TCR primers were used. One entry per CDR3 protein, called by TCRdb with MiXCR from the PCR reads. Of about 510,000 distinct CDR3 sequences detected, about a fifth appear once; the ten largest clones hold 0.65% to 0.95%. This chain links TRBV7-9 with TRBJ1-1; 8 positions match TRBD1. The receptor comes from a human donor in good health. Some libraries in this study had Jurkat cell RNA spiked in. Specimen: naive CD8+ T cells from blood, with Jurkat cell RNA spiked in. Subset noted: FACS-sorted CD8+CD4-CCR7+CD45RA+ naive T cells. The CDR3 DNA follows: TGTGCCAGCAGCCCTTCGACAGGGGCCATGAACACTGAAGCTTTCTTT. It yields the protein CASSPSTGAMNTEAFF.